This TCR beta chain originates from a study of T cell changes during pregnancy in multiple sclerosis. The V and J ends lost 4 bases and 3 bases, in that order; junction bases with no gene match: 6. Germline V lookup: CDR1 MGHRA, CDR2 YSYEKL. The CDR3 consists of 16 residues. Clones were sequenced by immunoSEQ multiplex PCR, and TCRdb holds only the in-frame ones, with some missing. This table has under 95,000 clones, 93% appearing once. The V gene is TRBV4-1, the J gene TRBJ2-3; TRBD2 matches 11 bases. The source was peripheral blood, collected in the second trimester of pregnancy. The TCR comes from a female donor in good health, enrolled as a control in a pregnancy study. CDR3 nucleotide sequence: TGCGCCAGCAGCCGAGCCGGGACTAGCGGAACAGATACGCAGTATTTT. Translating it yields CASSRAGTSGTDTQYF.